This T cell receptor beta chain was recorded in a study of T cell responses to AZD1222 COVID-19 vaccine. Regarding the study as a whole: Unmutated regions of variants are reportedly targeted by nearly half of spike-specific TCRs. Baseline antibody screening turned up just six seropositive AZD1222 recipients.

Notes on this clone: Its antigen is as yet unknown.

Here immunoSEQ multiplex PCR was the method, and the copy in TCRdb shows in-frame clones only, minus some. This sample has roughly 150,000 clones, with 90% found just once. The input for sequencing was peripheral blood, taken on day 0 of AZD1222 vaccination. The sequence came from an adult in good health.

The CDR3 here is CASSRSGTGRRELFF. The CDR3 DNA sequence: TGTGCCAGCAGCCGATCCGGGACAGGGCGACGGGAGCTGTTTTTT. The chain joins TRBV27 to TRBJ2-2; 9 bases are a match to TRBD1. The germline V gene has CDR1 MNHEY and CDR2 SMNVEV (reference sequence). This CDR3 has 15 amino acids. Unmatched junction bases numbered 11, after V lost 6 bases and J lost 9 bases.